The sequence of this T cell receptor beta chain was determined in a study of T-cell reconstitution after alpha-beta-depleted transplantation in children. A library of TCRbeta sequences, prepared with unique molecular identifiers, was generated. One entry per CDR3 protein results from TCRdb running MiXCR on the PCR reads. There are approximately 430,000 distinct CDR3 sequences in the sample; roughly 16% occur only once, and under 30% lies in the top ten. This CDR3 is 14 amino acids long. Looked up from germline, CDR1 is SGHTA and CDR2 is FQGNSA. Between the trimmed V and J ends, which lost 7 bases and 1 base, there was a span of 13 bases. As regards this clonotype: Its antigen is not identified.

Study-level results: Several hundred expanded graft clones reportedly were the source of alpha-beta T cells about two months after transplant. Newly produced T cells mostly provided counts and TCRbeta diversity after one year, as hyperexpanded clones declined. From surviving recipient T cells and thymic progenitors came the high day-60 TCRbeta diversity observed in some patients.

The TCR was taken from a boy younger than two who had a stem cell transplant for Wiskott-Aldrich syndrome, so the T cells may come from the graft donor. The chain joins TRBV7-2 to TRBJ2-5, with D perhaps matching TRBD1 or TRBD2 (7 bases each). Sequences were derived from PBMCs, mostly from graft donor cells, sampled 360 days after TCRalphabeta/CD19-depleted stem cell transplant. The CDR3 is CASIPGGGQETQYF. The DNA of the CDR3 is TGTGCCAGCATCCCAGGGGGGGGCCAAGAGACCCAGTACTTC.